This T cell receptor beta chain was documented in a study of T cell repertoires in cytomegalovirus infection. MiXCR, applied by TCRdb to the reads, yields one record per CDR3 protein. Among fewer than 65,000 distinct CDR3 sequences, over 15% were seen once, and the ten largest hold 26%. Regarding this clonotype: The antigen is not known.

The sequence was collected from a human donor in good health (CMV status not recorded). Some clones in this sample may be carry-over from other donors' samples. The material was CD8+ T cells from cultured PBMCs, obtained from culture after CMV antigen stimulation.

CDR3 sequence reads: CASSYRTGSFYEQYF. CDR3 DNA sequence: TGTGCCAGCAGCTACCGGACAGGGAGTTTCTACGAGCAGTACTTC. The V and J genes are TRBV12-3 or TRBV12-4 and TRBJ2-7; 8 bases are shared with TRBD1. CDR3 length: 15 amino acids. With V trimmed by 6 bases and J by 3 bases, 10 bases remained unmatched.